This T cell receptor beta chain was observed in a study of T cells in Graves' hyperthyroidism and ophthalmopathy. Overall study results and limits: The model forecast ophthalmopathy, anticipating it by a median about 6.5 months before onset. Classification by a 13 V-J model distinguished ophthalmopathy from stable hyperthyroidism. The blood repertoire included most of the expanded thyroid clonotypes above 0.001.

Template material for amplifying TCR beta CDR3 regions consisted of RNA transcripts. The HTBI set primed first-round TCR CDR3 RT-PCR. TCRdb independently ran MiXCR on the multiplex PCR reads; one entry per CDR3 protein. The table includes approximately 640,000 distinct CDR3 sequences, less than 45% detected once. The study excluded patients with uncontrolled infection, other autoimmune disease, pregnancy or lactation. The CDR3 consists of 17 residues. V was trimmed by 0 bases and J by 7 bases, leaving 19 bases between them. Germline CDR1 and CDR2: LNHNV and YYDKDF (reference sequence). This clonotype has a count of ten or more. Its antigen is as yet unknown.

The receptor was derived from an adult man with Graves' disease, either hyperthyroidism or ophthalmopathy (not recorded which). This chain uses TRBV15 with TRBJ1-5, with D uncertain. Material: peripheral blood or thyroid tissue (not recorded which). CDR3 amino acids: CATSRDLDGMNYQPQHF. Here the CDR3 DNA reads TGTGCCACCAGCAGAGATCTCGACGGGATGAACTACCAGCCCCAGCATTTT.